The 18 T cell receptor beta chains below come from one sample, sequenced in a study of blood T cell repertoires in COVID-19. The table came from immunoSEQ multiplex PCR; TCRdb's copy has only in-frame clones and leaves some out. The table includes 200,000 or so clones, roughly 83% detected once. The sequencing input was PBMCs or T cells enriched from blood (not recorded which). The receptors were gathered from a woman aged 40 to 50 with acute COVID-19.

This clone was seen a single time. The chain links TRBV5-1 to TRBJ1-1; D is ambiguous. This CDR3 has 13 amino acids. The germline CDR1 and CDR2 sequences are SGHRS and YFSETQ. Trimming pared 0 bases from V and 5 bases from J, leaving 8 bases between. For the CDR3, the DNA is TGCGCCAGCAGCTTGGTAGGGAGAACTGAAGCTTTCTTT. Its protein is CASSLVGRTEAFF.

CDR3 bases: TGCGCCAGCAGCTTAGGGACAAGGGGTACTAACTATGGCTACACCTTC. Residues: CASSLGTRGTNYGYTF. The genes are TRBV5-1 and TRBJ1-2; D may be TRBD1 (6 bases). V was trimmed by 2 bases and J by 0 bases, leaving 14 bases between them. The germline V gene has CDR1 SGHRS and CDR2 YFSETQ. The length of the CDR3 is 16 residues.

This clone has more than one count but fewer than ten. The CDR3 spells CASFSTLAAFF. The CDR3 nucleotides read TGTGCCAGCTTTAGCACCCTGGCTGCTTTCTTT. The chain recombines TRBV28 with TRBJ1-1; no clear D. This CDR3 comprises 11 residues. Trimming took off 8 bases at V and 11 bases at J, with 15 bases between the two ends. Germline CDR1 is MDHEN and CDR2 is SYDVKM.

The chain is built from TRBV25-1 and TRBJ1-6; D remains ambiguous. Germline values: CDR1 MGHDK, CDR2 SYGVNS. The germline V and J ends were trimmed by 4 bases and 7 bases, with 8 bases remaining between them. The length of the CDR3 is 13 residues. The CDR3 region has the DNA TGTGCCAGCAGTGTTACAGCAAATTCACCCCTCCACTTT. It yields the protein CASSVTANSPLHF.

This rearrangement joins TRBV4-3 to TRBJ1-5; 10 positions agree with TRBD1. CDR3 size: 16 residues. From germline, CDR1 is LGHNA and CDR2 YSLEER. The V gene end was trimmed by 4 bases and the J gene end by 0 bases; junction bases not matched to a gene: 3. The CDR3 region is CASSRRDRGSNQPQHF. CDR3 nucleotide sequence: TGCGCCAGCAGCCGGAGGGACAGGGGTAGCAATCAGCCCCAGCATTTT.

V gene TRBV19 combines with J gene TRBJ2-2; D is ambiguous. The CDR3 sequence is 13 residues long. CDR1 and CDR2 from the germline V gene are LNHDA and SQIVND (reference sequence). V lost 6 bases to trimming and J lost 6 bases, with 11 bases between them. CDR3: CASSWRAAGELFF. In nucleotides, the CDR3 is TGTGCCAGTAGCTGGAGAGCCGCCGGGGAGCTGTTTTTT. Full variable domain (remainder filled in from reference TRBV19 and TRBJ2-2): DGGITQSPKYLFRKEGQNVTLSCEQNLNHDAMYWYRQDPGQGLRLIYYSQIVNDFQKGDIAEGYSVSREKKESFPLTVTSAQKNPTAFYLCASSWRAAGELFFGEGSRLTVL.

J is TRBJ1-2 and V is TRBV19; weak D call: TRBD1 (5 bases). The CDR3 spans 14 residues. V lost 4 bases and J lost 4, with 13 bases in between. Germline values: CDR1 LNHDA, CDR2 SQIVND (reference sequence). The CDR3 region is CASSTRQFGYGYTF. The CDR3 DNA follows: TGTGCCAGTAGTACACGACAGTTTGGCTATGGCTACACCTTC.

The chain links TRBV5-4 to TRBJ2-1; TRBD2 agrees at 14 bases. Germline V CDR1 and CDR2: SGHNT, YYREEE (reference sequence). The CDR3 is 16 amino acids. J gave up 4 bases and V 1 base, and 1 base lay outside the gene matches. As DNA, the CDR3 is TGTGCCAGCAGCTTGAGGACTAGCGGGAGGTACAATGAGCAGTTCTTC. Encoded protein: CASSLRTSGRYNEQFF.

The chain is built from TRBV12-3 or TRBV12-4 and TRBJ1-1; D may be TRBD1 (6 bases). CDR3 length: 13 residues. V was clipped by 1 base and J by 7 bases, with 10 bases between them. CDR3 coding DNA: TGTGCCAGCAGTTTAGGGCAGGGGCTTGAAGCTTTCTTT. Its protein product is CASSLGQGLEAFF.

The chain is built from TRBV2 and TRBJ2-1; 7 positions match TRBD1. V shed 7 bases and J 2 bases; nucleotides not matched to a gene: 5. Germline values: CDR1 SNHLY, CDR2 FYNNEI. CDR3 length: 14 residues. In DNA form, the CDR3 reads TGTGCCAGCACAGAGACAGGGCCCTACAATGAGCAGTTCTTC. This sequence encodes CASTETGPYNEQFF. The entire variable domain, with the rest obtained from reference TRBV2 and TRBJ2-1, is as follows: EPEVTQTPSHQVTQMGQEVILRCVPISNHLYFYWYRQILGQKVEFLVSFYNNEISEKSEIFDDQFSVERPDGSNFTLKIRSTKLEDSAMYFCASTETGPYNEQFFGPGTRLTVL.

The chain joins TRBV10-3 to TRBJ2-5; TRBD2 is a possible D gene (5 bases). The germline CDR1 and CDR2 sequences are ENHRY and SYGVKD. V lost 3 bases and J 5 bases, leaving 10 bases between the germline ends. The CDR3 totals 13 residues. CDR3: CAISDGLPETQYF. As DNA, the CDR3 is TGTGCCATCAGTGACGGACTTCCGGAGACCCAGTACTTC.

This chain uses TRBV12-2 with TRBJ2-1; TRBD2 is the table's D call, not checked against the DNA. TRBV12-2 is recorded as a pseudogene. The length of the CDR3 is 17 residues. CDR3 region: CASRLERLNVPYNEQFF. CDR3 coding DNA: TGTGCAAGTCGCTTAGAGCGACTGAATGTCCCTTACAATGAGCAGTTCTTC.

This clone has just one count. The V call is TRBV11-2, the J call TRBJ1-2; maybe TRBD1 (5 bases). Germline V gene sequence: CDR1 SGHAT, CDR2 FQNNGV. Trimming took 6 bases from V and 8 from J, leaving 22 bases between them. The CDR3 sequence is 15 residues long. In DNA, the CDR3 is TGTGCCAGCAGACGACCCGGGGGTGACAGTTGGGGCTACACCTTC. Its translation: CASRRPGGDSWGYTF.

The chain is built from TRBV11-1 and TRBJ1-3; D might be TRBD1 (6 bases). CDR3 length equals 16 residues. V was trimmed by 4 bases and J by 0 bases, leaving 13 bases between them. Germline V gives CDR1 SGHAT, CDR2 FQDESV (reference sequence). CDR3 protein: CASSSRGPDSGNTIYF. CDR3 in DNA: TGTGCCAGCAGCTCGCGGGGGCCAGACTCTGGAAACACCATATATTTT. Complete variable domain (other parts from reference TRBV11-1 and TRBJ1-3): EAEVAQSPRYKITEKSQAVAFWCDPISGHATLYWYRQILGQGPELLVQFQDESVVDDSQLPKDRFSAERLKGVDSTLKIQPAELGDSAMYLCASSSRGPDSGNTIYFGEGSWLTVV.

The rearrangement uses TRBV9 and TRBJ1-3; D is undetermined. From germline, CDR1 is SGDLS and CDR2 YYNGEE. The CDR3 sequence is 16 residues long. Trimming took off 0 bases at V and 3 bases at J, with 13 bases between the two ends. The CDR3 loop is CASSVEATRVGNTIYF. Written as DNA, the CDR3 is TGTGCCAGCAGCGTAGAAGCGACGAGGGTTGGAAACACCATATATTTT.

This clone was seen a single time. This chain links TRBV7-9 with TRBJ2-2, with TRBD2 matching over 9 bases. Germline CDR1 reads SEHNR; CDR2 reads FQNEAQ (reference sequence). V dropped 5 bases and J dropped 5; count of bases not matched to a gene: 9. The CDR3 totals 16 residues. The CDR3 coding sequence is TGTGCCAGCAGCCCAGGGCTAGCGGGGTTAACCGGGGAGCTGTTTTTT. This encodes CASSPGLAGLTGELFF.

The CDR3 DNA reads as TGTGCCAGCAGCATCGACAGGGCCCAGTATGGCTACACCTTC. Translating it yields CASSIDRAQYGYTF. The chain carries TRBV6-5 and TRBJ1-2; 7 bases match TRBD1. V gave up 6 bases and J gave up 5 bases; unmatched junction bases: 9. This CDR3 contains 14 residues. Germline CDR1 and CDR2: MNHEY and SVGAGI.

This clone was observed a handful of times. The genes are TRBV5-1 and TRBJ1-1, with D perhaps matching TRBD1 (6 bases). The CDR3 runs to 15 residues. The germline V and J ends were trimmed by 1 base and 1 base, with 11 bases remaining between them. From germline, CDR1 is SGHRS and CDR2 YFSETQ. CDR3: CASSLQGRGNTEAFF. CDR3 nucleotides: TGCGCCAGCAGCTTGCAGGGGCGAGGGAACACTGAAGCTTTCTTT.